The 27 T cell receptor beta chains below all came from one sample that was sequenced in a study of cytomegalovirus exposure and HLA in healthy donors. PCR primers comprised 60 Vbeta and 13 Jbeta primers. Clones were sequenced by immunoSEQ multiplex PCR, and TCRdb holds only the in-frame ones, with some missing. The profile covers around 110,000 clones, with about four fifths appearing a single time and roughly 20% taken by the ten largest. Sample: PBMCs. The source of these receptors is a man aged 25-45 years in good health and CMV-seropositive.

V usage is TRBV28 and J usage is TRBJ1-5, with a weak D call TRBD1 (5 bases). The CDR3 spans 15 residues. CDR1 is MDHEN and CDR2 is SYDVKM in the germline V gene. The germline V and J ends were trimmed by 4 bases and 4 bases, with 14 bases remaining between them. This chain's CDR3 is CASSSPGQGNQPQHF. CDR3 coding DNA: TGTGCCAGCAGTTCCCCAGGGCAAGGGAATCAGCCCCAGCATTTT. Using reference TRBV28 and TRBJ1-5 for the parts outside the CDR3, the full variable domain is DVKVTQSSRYLVKRTGEKVFLECVQDMDHENMFWYRQDPGLGLRLIYFSYDVKMKEKGDIPEGYSVSREKKERFSLILESASTNQTSMYLCASSSPGQGNQPQHFGDGTRLSIL.

V gene TRBV30 combines with J gene TRBJ2-7, with D possibly being TRBD2 (5 bases). The CDR3 loop spans 13 amino acids. The germline V gene has CDR1 GTSNPN and CDR2 SVGIG (reference sequence). V was pared by 1 base and J by 2 bases, with 9 bases between. CDR3 region: CAWSAEEAYEQYF. The CDR3 nucleotides are TGTGCCTGGAGTGCCGAGGAGGCCTACGAGCAGTACTTC.

V and J are TRBV11-3 and TRBJ2-1; TRBD2 matches at 11 bases. The CDR3 has 14 amino acids. V was pared by 0 bases and J by 11 bases, with 3 bases of the junction left unmatched. Germline V lookup: CDR1 SGHNT, CDR2 YENEEA. The CDR3 DNA reads as TGTGCCAGCAGCTTAGAATCGACTAGCGGGAAGCAGTTCTTC. This codes for CASSLESTSGKQFF.

The chain joins TRBV18 to TRBJ2-7; D call uncertain. Looked up from germline, CDR1 is KGHSH and CDR2 is LQKENI. Trimming pared 6 bases from V and 5 bases from J, leaving 17 bases between. The CDR3 loop spans 14 amino acids. CDR3 sequence (DNA): TGTGCCAGCTCGCCGACGGCAGGATCCCACGAGCAGTACTTC. As protein: CASSPTAGSHEQYF.

J is TRBJ2-2 and V is TRBV13, with D tentatively TRBD1 (5 bases). V dropped 6 bases and J dropped 0 bases, with 14 bases sitting between them. CDR3 size: 16 residues. CDR1 is PRHDT, CDR2 FYEKMQ, per germline (reference sequence). CDR3 DNA: TGTGCCAGCAGTTTCCTGAGACAGTCGAACACCGGGGAGCTGTTTTTT. Translated: CASSFLRQSNTGELFF.

The V call is TRBV30, the J call TRBJ1-1, with 7 bases lining up with TRBD1. CDR3 length: 13 residues. Trimming took 5 bases from V and 2 from J; bases not matched to a gene: 5. Germline CDR1 is GTSNPN and CDR2 is SVGIG (reference sequence). In nucleotides, the CDR3 is TGTGCCTGGGCCAGGGGGACCAACACTGAAGCTTTCTTT. This translates into CAWARGTNTEAFF. Complete variable domain (other parts from reference TRBV30 and TRBJ1-1): SQTIHQWPATLVQPVGSPLSLECTVEGTSNPNLYWYRQAAGRGLQLLFYSVGIGQISSEVPQNLSASRPQDRQFILSSKKLLLSDSGFYLCAWARGTNTEAFFGQGTRLTVV.

This rearrangement joins TRBV6-6 to TRBJ2-3; D is possibly TRBD1 (6 bases). Germline loops: CDR1 MNHNY, CDR2 SVGAGI (reference sequence). CDR3 length: 15 residues. V shed 5 bases and J shed 0 bases, with 12 bases lying between them. Here the CDR3 reads CASSGSGASTDTQYF. CDR3 DNA sequence: TGTGCCAGCAGTGGGTCAGGGGCGAGCACAGATACGCAGTATTTT.

V is TRBV5-1 and J is TRBJ2-5, with a possible D match to TRBD1 (6 bases). The J call may be in error: the DNA end matches TRBJ2-7 better. CDR1 is SGHRS, CDR2 YFSETQ, per germline. The CDR3 runs 14 residues. The CDR3 spells CASSLEAGDYEQYF. In DNA, the CDR3 is TGCGCCAGCAGCTTGGAAGCAGGGGACTACGAGCAGTACTTC.

The gene calls are TRBV6-5 and TRBJ1-2; tentatively, D is TRBD1 (6 bases). Germline V gene sequence: CDR1 MNHEY, CDR2 SVGAGI. CDR3 length: 15 amino acids. V was pared by 6 bases and J by 1 base, with 15 bases between. CDR3 region: CASRSPTGYNYGYTF. Written as DNA, the CDR3 is TGTGCCAGCAGATCCCCGACAGGCTATAACTATGGCTACACCTTC.

This rearrangement joins TRBV2 to TRBJ2-2; 8 bases fit TRBD1. V shed 7 bases and J 7 bases; nucleotides not matched to a gene: 8. The CDR3 covers 14 residues. Germline values: CDR1 SNHLY, CDR2 FYNNEI. The CDR3 region is CASNGQGAGGELFF. As DNA, the CDR3 is TGTGCCAGCAATGGGCAGGGGGCTGGCGGGGAGCTGTTTTTT.

The rearrangement links TRBV18 to TRBJ1-1; D ambiguous. V was pared by 6 bases and J by 1 base, with 9 bases between. There are 13 residues in the CDR3. Germline CDR1 KGHSH, CDR2 LQKENI. The CDR3 protein is CASSPTWNTEAFF. CDR3 sequence (DNA): TGTGCCAGCTCCCCCACATGGAACACTGAAGCTTTCTTT.

V usage is TRBV4-2 and J usage is TRBJ2-5, with 7 bases lining up with TRBD1. Germline V gene lookup returns CDR1 LGHNA and CDR2 YNFKEQ. The CDR3 runs 15 residues. V trimming: 4 bases; J trimming: 5 bases; junction bases outside the gene matches: 10. CDR3 amino acids: CASSPDAGRGETQYF. DNA for the CDR3: TGTGCCAGCAGCCCTGACGCGGGCAGGGGGGAGACCCAGTACTTC.

The chain joins TRBV15 to TRBJ2-7; tentatively, D is TRBD2 (6 bases). V was cut by 3 bases and J by 2 bases, with 20 bases left in between. The germline V gene has CDR1 LNHNV and CDR2 YYDKDF (reference sequence). This CDR3 has 17 amino acids. The CDR3 DNA is TGTGCCACCAGCAGTGCACCGGGGGTCATTGCTCCCTACGAGCAGTACGTC. Translation gives CATSSAPGVIAPYEQYV.

J is TRBJ2-1 and V is TRBV7-3; D gene ambiguous. Trimming took off 5 bases at V and 10 bases at J, with 15 bases between the two ends. CDR3 length: 13 amino acids. The germline gives CDR1 SGHTA, CDR2 FQGTGA. CDR3 in amino acids: CASSVHKYGEQFF. The CDR3 DNA follows: TGTGCCAGCAGCGTACACAAGTACGGGGAGCAGTTCTTC.

The V call is TRBV9, the J call TRBJ2-1, with a weak D call TRBD2 (5 bases). The germline V and J ends were trimmed by 6 bases and 9 bases, with 19 bases remaining between them. This CDR3 is built from 14 residues. Germline values: CDR1 SGDLS, CDR2 YYNGEE. The CDR3 spells CASTRSGNEGEQFF. As DNA, the CDR3 is TGTGCCAGCACTCGAAGCGGAAACGAGGGTGAGCAGTTCTTC.

V is TRBV6-6 and J is TRBJ1-2; D is perhaps TRBD1 (6 bases). This CDR3 comprises 15 residues. The germline V gene encodes CDR1 MNHNY and CDR2 SVGAGI (reference sequence). Trimming left V 0 bases short and J 4 bases short, with 12 bases between. The CDR3 region is CASSYSDRKGYGYTF. In nucleotides, the CDR3 is TGTGCCAGCAGTTACTCGGACAGAAAGGGCTATGGCTACACCTTC.

The sample holds a few counts of this clone. This rearrangement joins TRBV7-2 to TRBJ2-7; 9 bases are a match to TRBD1. CDR1 is SGHTA, CDR2 FQGNSA, per germline. This CDR3 comprises 14 residues. V was clipped by 5 bases and J by 2 bases; unmatched bases: 4. CDR3: CASSLGTGPYEQYV. The CDR3 region has the DNA TGTGCCAGCAGCCTCGGGACAGGGCCCTACGAGCAGTACGTC.

With regard to this clone: In the same sample, other DNA sequences code for this CDR3. The rearrangement joins TRBV5-1 to TRBJ2-1; 7 bases agree with TRBD1. V lost 2 bases and J lost 4; bases outside the gene matches: 3. The V gene's germline CDR1 is SGHRS and CDR2 YFSETQ. This CDR3 has 14 residues. For the CDR3, the DNA is TGCGCCAGCAGCTTAGGGGGCCTGTACAATGAGCAGTTCTTC. Residues: CASSLGGLYNEQFF.

This clone came up a few times. The CDR3 DNA sequence: TGTGCCAGCAGCCAGCGGCACATCAACACTGAAGCTTTCTTT. It translates to CASSQRHINTEAFF. This chain joins TRBV11-1 and TRBJ1-1; D is unresolved. V was shortened by 5 bases and J by 2 bases, with 12 bases between the two germline ends. CDR3 size: 14 residues. Germline values: CDR1 SGHAT, CDR2 FQDESV (reference sequence). Full variable domain (rest looked up from reference TRBV11-1 and TRBJ1-1): EAEVAQSPRYKITEKSQAVAFWCDPISGHATLYWYRQILGQGPELLVQFQDESVVDDSQLPKDRFSAERLKGVDSTLKIQPAELGDSAMYLCASSQRHINTEAFFGQGTRLTVV.

The CDR3, as DNA: TGTGCCAGCAGCCAAGTGCGAGACTTGAGCTCCTACGAGCAGTACTTC. It translates to CASSQVRDLSSYEQYF. This chain links TRBV4-2 with TRBJ2-7; unclear D gene. Trimming cost V 1 base and J 0 bases, with 13 bases left between them. In germline, CDR1 is LGHNA, CDR2 YNFKEQ. The CDR3 runs to 16 residues.

The chain joins TRBV5-1 to TRBJ2-1; the D is unclear. This CDR3 is built from 16 residues. CDR1 SGHRS and CDR2 YFSETQ come from the germline V gene. Trimming removed 0 bases from V and 4 bases from J, with 14 bases in between. In DNA, the CDR3 is TGCGCCAGCAGCTTGGAGGCGGCTATTCAGTACAATGAGCAGTTCTTC. Amino acid sequence: CASSLEAAIQYNEQFF.

The rearrangement uses TRBV7-9 and TRBJ1-2; the D gene is possibly TRBD1 (5 bases). CDR3 length: 12 amino acids. V was clipped by 5 bases and J by 6 bases, with 10 bases between them. Per germline, CDR1 SEHNR and CDR2 FQNEAQ (reference sequence). CDR3 loop: CASSPGTHGYTF. The CDR3 DNA is TGTGCCAGCAGCCCTGGGACTCATGGCTACACCTTC.

V gene TRBV5-1 combines with J gene TRBJ1-2; 9 positions match TRBD1. The CDR3 has 14 amino acids. Germline V lookup: CDR1 SGHRS, CDR2 YFSETQ. Trimming removed 4 bases from V and 8 bases from J; junction bases left unmatched: 9. The CDR3 DNA reads TGCGCCAGCAGCCAGGACAGGGGATTCGAGGGCTACACCTTC. Residues: CASSQDRGFEGYTF. Supplemented by reference TRBV5-1 and TRBJ1-2, the full variable domain reads KAGVTQTPRYLIKTRGQQVTLSCSPISGHRSVSWYQQTPGQGLQFLFEYFSETQRNKGNFPGRFSGRQFSNSRSEMNVSTLELGDSALYLCASSQDRGFEGYTFGSGTRLTVV.

The chain uses TRBV5-1 and TRBJ1-4, with 9 bases lining up with TRBD1. This CDR3 spans 14 amino acids. The ends lost 0 bases at V and 7 bases at J; junction bases unmatched: 1. CDR1 SGHRS and CDR2 YFSETQ come from the germline V gene. The DNA for the CDR3 is TGCGCCAGCAGCTTGGGACAGGGGGGTGAAAAACTGTTTTTT. Its protein product is CASSLGQGGEKLFF.

This chain links TRBV5-1 with TRBJ2-7, with D tentatively TRBD1 (6 bases). This CDR3 is 19 amino acids long. V was clipped by 3 bases and J by 0 bases, with 25 bases between them. Germline V gene data show CDR1 as SGHRS and CDR2 as YFSETQ. The CDR3 loop reads CASSSTTGTHVPISYEQYF. The CDR3 DNA reads TGCGCCAGCAGCTCTACTACCGGGACACACGTGCCAATCTCCTACGAGCAGTACTTC. The full variable domain, completed using reference TRBV5-1 and TRBJ2-7, is KAGVTQTPRYLIKTRGQQVTLSCSPISGHRSVSWYQQTPGQGLQFLFEYFSETQRNKGNFPGRFSGRQFSNSRSEMNVSTLELGDSALYLCASSSTTGTHVPISYEQYFGPGTRLTVT.

The chain links TRBV6-5 to TRBJ1-5; D is perhaps TRBD1 (5 bases). This CDR3 is 15 amino acids long. The V gene lost 6 bases and the J gene lost 0 bases, with 12 bases spanning the gap. CDR1 MNHEY and CDR2 SVGAGI come from the germline V gene. The CDR3 bases are TGTGCCAGCAGGGATAGCGGGACTAGCAATCAGCCCCAGCATTTT. It specifies CASRDSGTSNQPQHF.

The chain uses TRBV27 and TRBJ2-7; D is ambiguous. Trimming pared 5 bases from V and 3 bases from J, leaving 11 bases between. The CDR3 loop spans 13 amino acids. CDR1 is MNHEY, CDR2 SMNVEV, per germline (reference sequence). The CDR3 region is CASSAKLGYEQYF. For the CDR3, the DNA is TGTGCCAGCAGTGCGAAGCTAGGCTACGAGCAGTACTTC.